There are a few counts of the clone carrying this T cell receptor beta chain. The antigen remains unidentified. The data stem from a study of blood T cells in healthy people across ages. A second roughly 6 to 11 cycle PCR used barcoded and J-beta primers. In TCRdb, the 5' RACE reads were re-called with MiXCR into one record per CDR3 protein. In the table there are around 1.5 million distinct CDR3 sequences, 34% of which are singletons. General observations from the study: Conclusively comparing naive with antigen-experienced cells was impossible with unsorted PBMCs. Changes in expanded clonotypes were possibly confounded, as the CMV status of donors was unknown. Aged donors had fewer naive CD4+ cells and lower diversity than long-lived donors.

Germline trimming cut 5 bases from V and 5 bases from J; bases unmatched to any gene: 6. The CDR3 has 13 residues. Germline-derived CDR1 and CDR2 are SGDLS and YYNGEE. The sequence came from a woman aged 25-40 years in good health. J is TRBJ2-5 and V is TRBV9; 7 bases align to TRBD1. Sequencing was performed on blood. The CDR3 here is CASSGTTGETQYF. CDR3 nucleotides: TGTGCCAGCAGTGGAACGACAGGGGAGACCCAGTACTTC.